This entry features one T cell receptor (beta chain) sequence. The record originates from a study of technical replicates of blood from a handful of donors. V gave up 9 bases and J gave up 1 base, with 16 bases separating them. The germline CDR1 and CDR2 sequences are SGHRS and YFSETQ. There are 14 residues in the CDR3. Clones were sequenced by immunoSEQ multiplex PCR, and TCRdb holds only the in-frame ones, with some missing. The top ten clones hold approximately 6.3% of a sample with about 12,000 clones, 85% to 95% of them seen once. The sequenced sample consisted of PBMCs. This sequence joins TRBV5-1 and TRBJ2-5, with D perhaps TRBD2 (6 bases). The source is a human donor in good health. CDR3 nucleotides: TGCGCCACCGGGGGTGCGGGAACCCAAGAGACCCAGTACTTC. Its protein is CATGGAGTQETQYF.